A single sample gave rise to the 15 T cell receptor beta chains below, sequenced in a study of blood T cell repertoires in COVID-19. Assay: immunoSEQ multiplex PCR; the TCRdb copy retains only in-frame clones and omits some. Among a few hundred thousand clones listed, approximately 87% were seen once. Sequenced input: peripheral blood. These receptors originate from a man in his fifties or sixties who had recovered from COVID-19.

This chain connects TRBV3-1 (or the pseudogene TRBV3-2) to TRBJ1-1; tentative D call: TRBD1 (6 bases). Germline assignment: CDR1 LGHDT and CDR2 YNNKEL (reference sequence). The CDR3 runs 15 residues. V shed 5 bases and J shed 10 bases, with 23 bases lying between them. DNA for the CDR3: TGTGCCAGCAGCTATTCCGACAGGTTCGATTCGGTAGCTTTCTTT. Protein sequence: CASSYSDRFDSVAFF.

CDR3 amino acids: CASSKGFGYTF. The DNA for the CDR3 is TGTGCCAGCAGTAAGGGGTTTGGCTACACCTTC. The chain uses TRBV25-1 and TRBJ1-2, with a possible D match to TRBD1 (5 bases). Trimming shortened V by 5 bases and J by 7 bases, and 8 bases separated the two germline ends. The CDR3 loop spans 11 amino acids. Germline values: CDR1 MGHDK, CDR2 SYGVNS.

This clone was counted only a few times. V and J are TRBV5-5 and TRBJ1-6, with D maybe TRBD1 (6 bases). This CDR3 has 15 residues. The V and J ends lost 4 bases and 5 bases respectively, with 13 bases between them. Germline V lookup: CDR1 SGHKS, CDR2 YYEKEE (reference sequence). CDR3 protein: CASSVWTADNSPLHF. The CDR3 DNA reads as TGTGCCAGCAGCGTATGGACAGCAGATAATTCACCCCTCCACTTT.

This clone appeared once. This chain uses TRBV4-1 with TRBJ1-1, with D unclear. The CDR3 sequence is 15 residues long. V was trimmed by 3 bases and J by 5 bases, leaving 16 bases between them. Germline values: CDR1 MGHRA, CDR2 YSYEKL. The CDR3 protein is CASSQLLQLRTEAFF. The CDR3 DNA follows: TGCGCCAGCAGCCAGCTCCTACAACTACGAACTGAAGCTTTCTTT.

This clone has only one observation. CDR3 region: CASSWGTSRTYEQYF. CDR3 nucleotide sequence: TGTGCCAGCAGCTGGGGGACTAGCCGGACCTACGAGCAGTACTTC. This chain links TRBV7-2 with TRBJ2-7; 9 positions agree with TRBD2. The V and J ends lost 4 bases and 2 bases, in that order; junction bases with no gene match: 6. Germline V lookup: CDR1 SGHTA, CDR2 FQGNSA. The CDR3 is made up of 15 amino acids.

J is TRBJ1-4 and V is TRBV29-1; 7 bases line up with TRBD1. This CDR3 comprises 15 residues. Germline V gene data show CDR1 as SQVTM and CDR2 as ANQGSEA. J was trimmed by 3 bases and V by 7 bases; bases with no gene match: 11. The CDR3 reads CSAGTDSVPNEKLFF. CDR3 DNA: TGCAGCGCTGGGACAGACTCGGTGCCTAATGAAAAACTGTTTTTT.

The chain carries TRBV7-8 and TRBJ1-4; a possible D gene is TRBD1 (5 bases). CDR1 and CDR2 (germline): SGHVS, FQNEAQ. V was shortened by 3 bases and J by 4 bases, with 12 bases between the two germline ends. This CDR3 is built from 15 residues. This CDR3 reads CASSFGGAGNEKLFF. In nucleotides, the CDR3 is TGTGCCAGCAGCTTTGGCGGGGCTGGTAATGAAAAACTGTTTTTT.

V and J are TRBV5-1 and TRBJ2-1, with a tentative D call TRBD1 (6 bases). The CDR3 length is 15 residues. CDR1 and CDR2 (germline): SGHRS, YFSETQ. The V end lost 0 bases, the J end lost 5 bases, and 12 bases lay between the germline ends. In DNA form, the CDR3 reads TGCGCCAGCAGCTTGGTTGGACAGAAAAACAATGAGCAGTTCTTC. Residues: CASSLVGQKNNEQFF.

The chain links TRBV18 to TRBJ1-2, with D perhaps matching TRBD1 (6 bases). The CDR3 extends over 15 amino acids. Germline V gene data show CDR1 as KGHSH and CDR2 as LQKENI. V gave up 5 bases and J gave up 4 bases, with 17 bases separating them. The CDR3 spells CASSSQGFAGYGYTF. The CDR3 nucleotides read TGTGCCAGCTCATCACAGGGTTTCGCGGGCTATGGCTACACCTTC.

The chain uses TRBV3-1 (or the pseudogene TRBV3-2) and TRBJ1-4, with D tentatively TRBD1 (6 bases). The CDR3 contains 15 residues. Trimming pared 4 bases from V and 4 bases from J, leaving 13 bases between. CDR1 LGHDT and CDR2 YNNKEL come from the germline V gene (reference sequence). This chain's CDR3 is CASSLTGQNNEKLFF. In nucleotides, the CDR3 is TGTGCCAGCAGCCTTACCGGACAGAATAATGAAAAACTGTTTTTT.

The rearrangement uses TRBV30 and TRBJ2-1; D is ambiguous. The germline gives CDR1 GTSNPN, CDR2 SVGIG (reference sequence). This CDR3 region has 12 residues. The V end lost 2 bases, the J end lost 7 bases, and 9 bases lay between the germline ends. The CDR3 bases are TGTGCCTGGAGTACTATGTTGAATGAGCAGTTCTTC. Protein product: CAWSTMLNEQFF.

V usage is TRBV5-1 and J usage is TRBJ2-3, with 7 bases lining up with TRBD1. Germline CDR1 is SGHRS and CDR2 is YFSETQ. V lost 6 bases and J lost 3; bases outside the gene matches: 13. The CDR3 runs 16 residues. For the CDR3, the DNA is TGCGCCAGCACCCAACAGGGGAGTGGGATGACAGATACGCAGTATTTT. Translating gives CASTQQGSGMTDTQYF.

This chain joins TRBV7-9 and TRBJ1-6, with 12 bases lining up with TRBD1. From germline, CDR1 is SEHNR and CDR2 FQNEAQ (reference sequence). V gave up 5 bases and J gave up 9 bases; unmatched junction bases: 5. The CDR3 totals 15 residues. The CDR3 nucleotides are TGTGCCAGCAGCCTGGGGACAGGGGGCATTTCACCCCTCCACTTT. Amino acids: CASSLGTGGISPLHF.

V usage is TRBV5-1 and J usage is TRBJ1-4; D is possibly TRBD1 (5 bases). Germline CDR1 is SGHRS and CDR2 is YFSETQ. This CDR3 region has 14 residues. V was trimmed by 4 bases and J by 8 bases, leaving 15 bases between them. The CDR3 is CASSLGRPGEKLFF. DNA of the CDR3: TGCGCCAGCAGCCTGGGACGGCCAGGAGAAAAACTGTTTTTT.

The chain carries TRBV28 and TRBJ1-5; 12 bases agree with TRBD1. Germline assignment: CDR1 MDHEN and CDR2 SYDVKM. There are 15 residues in the CDR3. The V and J ends lost 6 bases and 6 bases, in that order; junction bases with no gene match: 6. CDR3 residues: CASRQGDRGRQPQHF. The CDR3 DNA reads TGTGCCAGCAGGCAAGGGGACAGGGGGCGTCAGCCCCAGCATTTT.